This T cell receptor (beta chain) was captured in a study of shared clonotypes between healthy human individuals. The overall study: Each donor contributed plates that comprised three CD4 naive, three CD4 memory, two CD8 naive and one CD8 memory.

The investigators split CD4+ cells into a CD45RA+ naive subset and a CD45RA-negative memory subset. This clone was picked up a small number of times. Its antigen remains unknown. CDR1 and CDR2 from the germline V gene are SQVTM and ANQGSEA. This CDR3 contains 14 residues. Trimming removed 3 bases at V and 5 bases at J, with 16 bases between. Findings and caveats of the study: A reduction in generation probabilities was seen for non-shared clonotypes relative to those shared by all four donors.

Repertoires were generated with immunoSEQ multiplex PCR, while TCRdb's copy carries only in-frame clones and drops some. Of 1,100,000 or so clones in the sample, around 78% were seen once. This clonotype was sampled from a young man in good health. Some clones in this sample may be carry-over from other donors' samples. The rearrangement joins TRBV29-1 to TRBJ1-1, with no clear D. The sequenced sample was memory CD4+ T cells from PBMCs. Subset described: CD45RA-negative fraction. The CDR3 protein is CSVDLGLWRTEAFF. DNA of the CDR3: TGCAGCGTTGACTTGGGGTTGTGGAGGACTGAAGCTTTCTTT.